These 22 T cell receptor beta chains originate from one sample sequenced in a study of T cell changes during pregnancy in multiple sclerosis. The repertoire was sequenced with immunoSEQ multiplex PCR; TCRdb's copy has only in-frame clones and lacks some. Of fewer than 50,000 clones in the sample, 91% were seen once. The starting material was CD4+ T cells from peripheral blood mononuclear cells, obtained in the second trimester of pregnancy. The receptors originated from a female donor in good health, enrolled as a control in a pregnancy study.

The V and J genes are TRBV2 and TRBJ2-7, with 9 bases aligning to TRBD1. CDR3 length: 15 residues. Germline V CDR1 and CDR2: SNHLY, FYNNEI. The junction had 10 bases not matched to a gene; V was cut back by 10 bases and J by 0 bases. CDR3 in amino acids: CANKWDRDLSYEQYF. CDR3 DNA: TGTGCCAACAAATGGGACAGGGACCTCTCCTACGAGCAGTACTTC.

This clone appeared once. The V call is TRBV4-1, the J call TRBJ2-2; 13 bases are a match to TRBD2. V lost 3 bases and J lost 5; bases outside the gene matches: 18. In germline, CDR1 is MGHRA, CDR2 YSYEKL. This CDR3 has 21 residues. CDR3 sequence reads: CASSHQKVGPTSGGATGELFF. As DNA, the CDR3 is TGCGCCAGCAGCCACCAAAAAGTTGGGCCCACTAGCGGGGGGGCGACCGGGGAGCTGTTTTTT.

Only one count was recorded for this clone. The chain links TRBV15 to TRBJ2-7; D gene unclear. The CDR3 spans 15 residues. Germline loops: CDR1 LNHNV, CDR2 YYDKDF (reference sequence). The V end was cut by 5 bases, the J end by 2 bases, with 16 bases between. DNA for the CDR3: TGTGCCACCAGCGCTACCCAGGCAGGTGCCTACGAGCAGTACTTC. It is translated as CATSATQAGAYEQYF.

The V call is TRBV10-3, the J call TRBJ1-6; the D gene is possibly TRBD1 (5 bases). CDR3 length: 16 amino acids. The ends were cut back, 3 bases at V and 0 bases at J, with 9 bases in the middle. From germline, CDR1 is ENHRY and CDR2 SYGVKD. The CDR3 sequence: CAISDRDSSYNSPLHF. In nucleotides, the CDR3 is TGTGCCATCAGTGACAGGGATAGCTCCTATAATTCACCCCTCCACTTT.

This clone has just a few counts. The V call is TRBV28, the J call TRBJ2-7, with TRBD2 matching over 9 bases. After removal of 5 bases from V and 0 bases from J, the junction contained 8 bases not matched to a gene. The germline gives CDR1 MDHEN, CDR2 SYDVKM. This CDR3 is built from 16 residues. The CDR3 DNA sequence: TGTGCCAGCAGTGTTAGCGGGGGAGCCCTCTCCTACGAGCAGTACTTC. Amino acid sequence: CASSVSGGALSYEQYF.

This sequence joins TRBV19 and TRBJ1-5; 8 bases are a match to TRBD1. The germline gives CDR1 LNHDA, CDR2 SQIVND (reference sequence). CDR3 length: 12 residues. With V trimmed by 10 bases and J by 6 bases, 5 bases remained unmatched. The CDR3, as DNA: TGTGCCACGCACCAGGGGGCTCAGCCCCAGCATTTT. Translated: CATHQGAQPQHF.

The chain combines TRBV29-1 with TRBJ2-5, with a possible D match to TRBD1 (5 bases). The V end was cut by 5 bases, the J end by 4 bases, with 11 bases between. The CDR3 has 12 residues. Germline lookup yields CDR1 SQVTM and CDR2 ANQGSEA. Written as DNA, the CDR3 is TGCAGCGTTCTTGAGCAGGGAGAGACCCAGTACTTC. Residues: CSVLEQGETQYF. Full variable domain (outside the CDR3, taken from reference TRBV29-1 and TRBJ2-5): SAVISQKPSRDICQRGTSLTIQCQVDSQVTMMFWYRQQPGQSLTLIATANQGSEATYESGFVIDKFPISRPNLTFSTLTVSNMSPEDSSIYLCSVLEQGETQYFGPGTRLLVL.

The rearrangement links TRBV7-3 to TRBJ2-2; 8 bases are shared with TRBD1. V lost 3 bases to trimming and J lost 7 bases; unmatched junction nucleotides: 4. CDR3 length equals 14 residues. Germline assignment: CDR1 SGHTA and CDR2 FQGTGA. DNA for the CDR3: TGTGCCAGCAGCTTGACAGGGGCTAACGGGGAGCTGTTTTTT. Its protein product is CASSLTGANGELFF.

The chain has TRBV29-1 and TRBJ2-6; D remains ambiguous. V was cut by 5 bases and J by 2 bases, with 7 bases left in between. Germline V CDR1 and CDR2: SQVTM, ANQGSEA. The CDR3 totals 13 residues. CDR3 region: CSVLSTGANVLTF. The CDR3 nucleotides are TGCAGCGTTTTGAGCACTGGGGCCAACGTCCTGACTTTC.

The V and J genes are TRBV18 and TRBJ1-3; maybe TRBD1 (6 bases). Trimming took 4 bases from V and 2 from J, leaving 18 bases between them. The CDR3 length is 17 residues. Germline assignment: CDR1 KGHSH and CDR2 LQKENI. CDR3 amino acids: CASSRTGQLITGNTIYF. DNA of the CDR3: TGTGCCAGCTCACGAACCGGACAGTTAATAACTGGAAACACCATATATTTT.

The chain employs TRBV4-2 and TRBJ2-1, with 10 bases fitting TRBD2. CDR1 is LGHNA and CDR2 is YNFKEQ in the germline V gene. The V gene end was trimmed by 4 bases and the J gene end by 4 bases; junction bases not matched to a gene: 4. This CDR3 is built from 15 residues. DNA for the CDR3: TGTGCCAGCAGCCCTGAGCGGGGGGGGTACAATGAGCAGTTCTTC. Its protein product is CASSPERGGYNEQFF.

The CDR3 loop is CASSLLEAREAFF. The CDR3 DNA sequence: TGTGCCAGCAGCTTATTGGAAGCCAGGGAAGCTTTCTTT. The chain links TRBV7-2 to TRBJ1-1, with no clear D. With 2 bases removed from V and 8 bases from J, the gap between germline ends came to 12 bases. There are 13 residues in the CDR3. Germline-derived CDR1 and CDR2 are SGHTA and FQGNSA.

The chain couples TRBV28 to TRBJ1-5; 8 bases line up with TRBD1. With 3 bases clipped from V and 4 bases from J, the junction kept 5 bases outside the gene matches. Per the germline V gene, CDR1 is MDHEN and CDR2 is SYDVKM. The CDR3 has 15 residues. CDR3 protein: CASSFGRGPNQPQHF. The CDR3 DNA is TGTGCCAGCAGTTTCGGCAGGGGGCCAAATCAGCCCCAGCATTTT.

This chain links TRBV4-3 with TRBJ1-4; maybe TRBD1 (5 bases). The CDR3 is made up of 13 amino acids. CDR1 is LGHNA, CDR2 YSLEER, per germline. V dropped 2 bases and J dropped 8 bases, with 9 bases sitting between them. CDR3 amino acids: CASSQRPGEKLFF. The CDR3 coding sequence is TGCGCCAGCAGCCAAAGACCAGGGGAAAAACTGTTTTTT.

The CDR3 region has the DNA TGTGCCAGCAGCAAAGGTCGGACAGGGAACGAGCAGTACTTC. It encodes CASSKGRTGNEQYF. The chain joins TRBV21-1 to TRBJ2-7; the table calls TRBD1, which could not be checked here. TRBV21-1 corresponds to a pseudogene. The CDR3 totals 14 residues.

The chain has TRBV4-2 and TRBJ2-3; possibly TRBD1 for D (6 bases). The CDR3 sequence is 16 residues long. Germline V gene lookup returns CDR1 LGHNA and CDR2 YNFKEQ. V lost 4 bases and J lost 4, with 18 bases in between. CDR3 sequence reads: CASSPTVQGRADTQYF. In DNA form, the CDR3 reads TGTGCCAGCAGCCCAACCGTACAGGGAAGGGCAGATACGCAGTATTTT.

The J gene is TRBJ1-3, the V gene TRBV30; 7 bases are a match to TRBD1. The germline CDR1 and CDR2 sequences are GTSNPN and SVGIG (reference sequence). The CDR3 covers 15 residues. Losses at the gene ends were 3 bases for V and 0 bases for J; bases not matched to a gene: 5. This chain's CDR3 is CAWRDRHNSGNTIYF. Here the CDR3 DNA reads TGTGCCTGGAGGGACAGGCATAACTCTGGAAACACCATATATTTT.

The CDR3 bases are TGCGCCAGCAGCTCTCGAGTTCAGGACTCGAGAGGAGCTTTCTTT. Its protein product is CASSSRVQDSRGAFF. The chain carries TRBV4-1 and TRBJ1-1; D remains ambiguous. There are 15 residues in the CDR3. Germline V gives CDR1 MGHRA, CDR2 YSYEKL. V was clipped by 5 bases and J by 10 bases, with 23 bases between them.

The gene calls are TRBV7-2 and TRBJ2-3, with 7 positions matching TRBD2. The germline gives CDR1 SGHTA, CDR2 FQGNSA. With 5 bases clipped from V and 5 bases from J, the junction kept 10 bases outside the gene matches. The CDR3 is 15 amino acids. The CDR3 bases are TGTGCCAGCAGCCCCGGGGAGGGGCGCGTAGATACGCAGTATTTT. It translates to CASSPGEGRVDTQYF. The variable domain in full, completed from reference TRBV7-2 and TRBJ2-3, reads GAGVSQSPSNKVTEKGKDVELRCDPISGHTALYWYRQSLGQGLEFLIYFQGNSAPDKSGLPSDRFSAERTGGSVSTLTIQRTQQEDSAVYLCASSPGEGRVDTQYFGPGTRLTVL.

The chain has TRBV5-1 and TRBJ1-2; tentatively, D is TRBD1 (6 bases). In germline, CDR1 is SGHRS, CDR2 YFSETQ. The ends were cut back, 0 bases at V and 2 bases at J, with 11 bases in the middle. CDR3 size: 15 residues. The CDR3 nucleotides read TGCGCCAGCAGCTTGGACGGACAGAGGAACTATGGCTACACCTTC. Protein: CASSLDGQRNYGYTF.

The chain is built from TRBV7-9 and TRBJ1-1, with 7 bases aligning to TRBD1. From germline, CDR1 is SEHNR and CDR2 FQNEAQ (reference sequence). Trimming cost V 5 bases and J 7 bases; bases outside gene matches: 7. The CDR3 totals 13 residues. The CDR3 region has the DNA TGTGCCAGCAGCCGACAGGGTCGAGTTGAAGCTTTCTTT. Translation: CASSRQGRVEAFF. The full variable domain, its missing parts supplied by reference TRBV7-9 and TRBJ1-1, is DTGVSQNPRHKITKRGQNVTFRCDPISEHNRLYWYRQTLGQGPEFLTYFQNEAQLEKSRLLSDRFSAERPKGSFSTLEIQRTEQGDSAMYLCASSRQGRVEAFFGQGTRLTVV.

The chain is built from TRBV7-2 and TRBJ1-5; D is perhaps TRBD1 (5 bases). Trimming removed 5 bases at V and 6 bases at J, with 8 bases between. CDR3 length: 12 residues. CDR1 is SGHTA and CDR2 is FQGNSA in the germline V gene. The CDR3 DNA follows: TGTGCCAGCAGCCTAAGGGGTCAGCCCCAGCATTTT. Translating gives CASSLRGQPQHF. Together with reference TRBV7-2 and TRBJ1-5, the CDR3 gives the full variable domain: GAGVSQSPSNKVTEKGKDVELRCDPISGHTALYWYRQSLGQGLEFLIYFQGNSAPDKSGLPSDRFSAERTGGSVSTLTIQRTQQEDSAVYLCASSLRGQPQHFGDGTRLSIL.